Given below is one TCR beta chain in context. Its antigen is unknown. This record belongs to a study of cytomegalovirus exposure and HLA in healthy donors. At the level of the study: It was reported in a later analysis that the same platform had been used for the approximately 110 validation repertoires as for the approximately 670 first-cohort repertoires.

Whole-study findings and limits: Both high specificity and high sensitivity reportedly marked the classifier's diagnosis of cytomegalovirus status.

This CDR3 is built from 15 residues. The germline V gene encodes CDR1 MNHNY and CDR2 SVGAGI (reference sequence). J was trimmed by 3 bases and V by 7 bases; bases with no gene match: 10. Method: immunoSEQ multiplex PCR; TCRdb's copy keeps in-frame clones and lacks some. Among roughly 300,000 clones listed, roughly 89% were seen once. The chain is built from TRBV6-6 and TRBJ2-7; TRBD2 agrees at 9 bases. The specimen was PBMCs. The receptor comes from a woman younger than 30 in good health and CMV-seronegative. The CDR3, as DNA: TGTGCCAGCACCCTTATTGCGGGAGGGGGCTACGAGCAGTACTTC. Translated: CASTLIAGGGYEQYF.